This TCR beta chain was recovered during a study of regulatory T cells in long-lasting Graves disease. The sample's time point: newly diagnosed GD, antithyroid drugs for less than 3 months. From RNA extracted from PBMCs, the TCR library was made. An endocrinology department in Xi'an, China, recruited the patients. Germline-derived CDR1 and CDR2 are SGHRS and YFSETQ. Trimming at V came to 0 bases and at J to 9 bases, leaving 2 bases not matched to a gene. CDR3 length equals 14 residues. Researchers made TCR beta libraries by using iRepertoire HTBI primers and running Arm-PCR on CDR3 regions. TCRdb analysed the multiplex PCR reads with MiXCR anew, one entry per CDR3 protein. The sample yields around 250,000 distinct CDR3 sequences, approximately 20% seen once. This sample also appeared in a second study, on T cells in Graves' hyperthyroidism and ophthalmopathy.

V gene TRBV5-1 combines with J gene TRBJ2-1; 11 bases agree with TRBD2. The clonotype originates from a woman aged 25 to 39 with Graves disease. Sample: peripheral blood mononuclear cells (PBMCs), taken at new diagnosis, from a patient treated with antithyroid drugs. CDR3 region: CASSLGLAGFEQFF. The CDR3 bases are TGCGCCAGCAGCTTGGGACTAGCGGGATTTGAGCAGTTCTTC. Together with reference TRBV5-1 and TRBJ2-1, the CDR3 gives the full variable domain: KAGVTQTPRYLIKTRGQQVTLSCSPISGHRSVSWYQQTPGQGLQFLFEYFSETQRNKGNFPGRFSGRQFSNSRSEMNVSTLELGDSALYLCASSLGLAGFEQFFGPGTRLTVL.